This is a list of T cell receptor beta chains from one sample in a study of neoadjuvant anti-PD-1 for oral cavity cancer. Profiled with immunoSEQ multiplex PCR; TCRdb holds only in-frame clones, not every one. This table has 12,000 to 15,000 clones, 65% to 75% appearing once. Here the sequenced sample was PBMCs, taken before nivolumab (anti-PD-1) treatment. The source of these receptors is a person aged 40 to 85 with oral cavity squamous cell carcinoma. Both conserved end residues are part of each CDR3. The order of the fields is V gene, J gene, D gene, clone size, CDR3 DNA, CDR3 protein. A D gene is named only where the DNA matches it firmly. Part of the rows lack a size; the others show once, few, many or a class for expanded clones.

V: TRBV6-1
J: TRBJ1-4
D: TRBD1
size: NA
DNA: TGTGCCAGCAGTGATTCCGACAGGGACGAAAAACTGTTTTTT
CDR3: CASSDSDRDEKLFF

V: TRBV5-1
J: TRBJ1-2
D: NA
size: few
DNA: TGCGCCAGCAGCTTGACAGACAACTATGGCTACACCTTC
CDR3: CASSLTDNYGYTF

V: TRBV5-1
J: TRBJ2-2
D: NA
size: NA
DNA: TGCGCCAGCAGCAGGACAGCCCCGAACACCGGGGAGCTGTTTTTT
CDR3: CASSRTAPNTGELFF

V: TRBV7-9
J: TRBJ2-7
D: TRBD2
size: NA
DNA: TGTGCCAGCTCCCAGACTAGCGGGAGCTACGAGCAGTACTTC
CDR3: CASSQTSGSYEQYF

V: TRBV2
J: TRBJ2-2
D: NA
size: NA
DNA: TGTGCCAGCAAACCGAACACCGGGGAGCTGTTTTTT
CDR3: CASKPNTGELFF

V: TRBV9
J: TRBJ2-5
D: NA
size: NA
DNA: TGTGCCAGCAGCAGAGGCAGCAAGGAGACCCAGTACTTC
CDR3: CASSRGSKETQYF

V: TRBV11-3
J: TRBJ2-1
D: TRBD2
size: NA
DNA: TGTGCCAGCACCCGTAGCGGGTATGAGCAGTTCTTC
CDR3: CASTRSGYEQFF

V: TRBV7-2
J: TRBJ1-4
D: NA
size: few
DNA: TGTGCCAGCAGCTCACAGGGTCGGGAAAAACTGTTTTTT
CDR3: CASSSQGREKLFF

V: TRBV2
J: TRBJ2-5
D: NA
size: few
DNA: TGTGCCAGCAACGAACAGGGACAAGAGACCCAGTACTTC
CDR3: CASNEQGQETQYF

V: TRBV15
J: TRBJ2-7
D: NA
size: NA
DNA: TGTGCCACCAGCAGAGAGAATACGGGCTACGAGCAGTACTTC
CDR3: CATSRENTGYEQYF

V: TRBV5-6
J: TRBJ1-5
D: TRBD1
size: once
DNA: TGTGCCAGCAGCCGGGGGGACAGGGGCAATCAGCCCCAGCATTTT
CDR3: CASSRGDRGNQPQHF

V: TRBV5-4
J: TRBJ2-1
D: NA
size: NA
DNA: TGTGCCAGCAGCTTGAAGGGGTTCAATGAGCAGTTCTTC
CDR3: CASSLKGFNEQFF

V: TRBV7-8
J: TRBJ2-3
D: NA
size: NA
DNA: TGTGCCAGCAGCTTCTTGGACAGCCCTAGCACAGATACGCAGTATTTT
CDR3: CASSFLDSPSTDTQYF

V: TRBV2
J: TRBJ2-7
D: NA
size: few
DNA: TGTGCCGGCCGTCGTACGGGAGCCTACGAGCAGTACTTC
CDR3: CAGRRTGAYEQYF

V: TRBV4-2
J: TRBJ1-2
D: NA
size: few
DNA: TGTGCCAGCAGCCAAGGGGGACCTCGCGGCTACACCTTC
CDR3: CASSQGGPRGYTF

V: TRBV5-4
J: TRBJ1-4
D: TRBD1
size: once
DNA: TGTGCCAGCAGCTCGGACAGGGTGGAGTATGAAAAACTGTTTTTT
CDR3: CASSSDRVEYEKLFF

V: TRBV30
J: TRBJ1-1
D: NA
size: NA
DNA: TGTGCCTGGAAGCGCATGAACACTGAAGCTTTCTTT
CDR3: CAWKRMNTEAFF

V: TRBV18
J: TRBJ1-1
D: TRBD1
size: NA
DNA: TGTGCCAGCTCGCCCGGGACAGGGTTGGACACTGAAGCTTTCTTT
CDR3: CASSPGTGLDTEAFF

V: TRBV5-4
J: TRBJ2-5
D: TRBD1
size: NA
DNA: TGTGCCAGCAGCTTAGCAGGGGGCAGGGAGACCCAGTACTTC
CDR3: CASSLAGGRETQYF

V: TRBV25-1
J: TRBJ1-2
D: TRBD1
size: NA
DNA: TGTGCCAGCAGTGATAAACTTGGGACAGCTAACTATGGCTACACCTTC
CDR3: CASSDKLGTANYGYTF

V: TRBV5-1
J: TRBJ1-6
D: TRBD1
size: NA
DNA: TGCGCCAGCAGAGGGTTCAGGGGACAGGGGGCAGACGGTAATTCACCCCTCCACTTT
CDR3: CASRGFRGQGADGNSPLHF

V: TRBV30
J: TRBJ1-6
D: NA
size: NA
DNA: TGTGCCTGGAGTGTACAGGCGAATTCACCCCTCCACTTT
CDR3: CAWSVQANSPLHF

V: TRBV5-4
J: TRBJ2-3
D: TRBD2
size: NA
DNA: TGTGCCAGCAGCTTGGGGGATAGCGGGGGCCCAGATACGCAGTATTTT
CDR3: CASSLGDSGGPDTQYF

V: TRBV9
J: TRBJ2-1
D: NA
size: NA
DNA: TGTGCCAGTAAAGACAGCTACAATGAGCAGTTCTTC
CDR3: CASKDSYNEQFF

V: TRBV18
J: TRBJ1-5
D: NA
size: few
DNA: TGTGCCAGCTCTCCAGACCGACAGGCAGATCAGCCCCAGCATTTT
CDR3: CASSPDRQADQPQHF

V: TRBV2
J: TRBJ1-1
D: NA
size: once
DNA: TGTGCCAGCAGTAGAGGGCAGGGGAGGTGGGGCACTGAAGCTTTCTTT
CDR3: CASSRGQGRWGTEAFF

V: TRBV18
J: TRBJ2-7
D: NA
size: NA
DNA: TGTGCCAGCTCACTACGACAGAAGGACCAAAACGAGCAGTACTTC
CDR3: CASSLRQKDQNEQYF

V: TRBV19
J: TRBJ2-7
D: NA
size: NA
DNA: TGTGCCACCTCGACAGGCATATACGAGCAGTACTTC
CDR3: CATSTGIYEQYF

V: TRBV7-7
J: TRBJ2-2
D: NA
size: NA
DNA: TGTGCCAGCAGCCTCAAGGCGGCGAACACCGGGGAGCTGTTTTTT
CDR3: CASSLKAANTGELFF

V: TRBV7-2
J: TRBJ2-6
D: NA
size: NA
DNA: TGTGCCAGCAGCTTAGTCTCCAGGCCCTCTGGGGCCAACGTCCTGACTTTC
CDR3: CASSLVSRPSGANVLTF

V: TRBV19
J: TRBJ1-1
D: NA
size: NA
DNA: TGTGCCAGTAGGCATACAGAAGTACTGAACACTGAAGCTTTCTTT
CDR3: CASRHTEVLNTEAFF

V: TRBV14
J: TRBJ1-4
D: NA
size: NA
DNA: TGTGCCAGCAGCCAAGGGAAAACCGCCTGGGGTGAAAAACTGTTTTTT
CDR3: CASSQGKTAWGEKLFF

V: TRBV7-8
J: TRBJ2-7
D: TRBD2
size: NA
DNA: TGTGCCAGCAGCCCTGCCCGAGGTAGGGAGGGCGAGCAGTACTTC
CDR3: CASSPARGREGEQYF

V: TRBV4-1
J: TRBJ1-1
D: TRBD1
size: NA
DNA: TGCGCCAGCAGCCCCCGGTTGAGACAGGGGGCTAGTGAAGCTTTCTTT
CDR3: CASSPRLRQGASEAFF

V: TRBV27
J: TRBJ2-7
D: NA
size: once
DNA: TGTGCCAGCACCCCCGGATACGGCCTCTCCTACGAGCAGTACTTC
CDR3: CASTPGYGLSYEQYF